This T cell receptor (beta chain) was captured in a study of blood T cell repertoires in COVID-19. The authors' processing: From reference gene primer amplification, estimates of nucleated cell counts were derived. The table came from immunoSEQ multiplex PCR; TCRdb's copy has only in-frame clones and leaves some out. From that table come the V and J calls and clone size; the DNA was used to work out D and trimming. The data show around 140,000 clones, around 89% seen once. The CDR3 has 15 amino acids. J gave up 0 bases and V 2 bases, and 1 base lay outside the gene matches. Germline V gene data show CDR1 as KGHSH and CDR2 as LQKENI. Concerning this clone itself: This sample also contains other DNA sequences that code for the same CDR3.

The gene calls are TRBV18 and TRBJ2-3; 8 nucleotides agree with TRBD1. The specimen was peripheral blood. This TCR derives from a man between 50 and 59 years old with active or convalescent COVID-19. The CDR3 nucleotides read TGTGCCAGCTCACCAGGACAGGGAAGCACAGATACGCAGTATTTT. This encodes CASSPGQGSTDTQYF.